These T cell receptor beta chains were read from a single sample in a study of blood T cell repertoires in COVID-19. Sequencing was performed with immunoSEQ multiplex PCR; in TCRdb, only in-frame clones are kept and a portion is missing. Among 50,000 to 65,000 clones listed, over 60% were seen once. The sequenced material came from peripheral blood. These receptors were collected from a woman in her sixties or seventies with COVID-19, enrolled during active disease. The CDR3 runs from the conserved cysteine through the conserved F or W. The D gene is left open where the match is weak. Clone sizes are given selectively: once, few, many, or a class where the clone is expanded.

TRBV24-1	TRBJ2-1	TRBD2	NA	TGTGCCACCAGTGATTTGGTGGTGGGGCTAGCGGGAGTGGGGCAGTTCTTC	CATSDLVVGLAGVGQFF
TRBV29-1	TRBJ2-3	TRBD2	NA	TGCAGCTCGGGGACTAGCGCGGATACGCAGTATTTT	CSSGTSADTQYF
TRBV2	TRBJ2-5	TRBD1	NA	TGTGCCAGCAGCTGGGACAGGGTGTTAGAGGAGACCCAGTACTTC	CASSWDRVLEETQYF
TRBV5-4	TRBJ2-5	NA	NA	TGTGCCAGCACTCCCGGCGGTCTCCAAGAGACCCAGTACTTC	CASTPGGLQETQYF
TRBV6-5	TRBJ2-3	NA	NA	TGTGCCAGCAGTTACTGGCGGGGTAGGGCAGATACGCAGTATTTT	CASSYWRGRADTQYF
TRBV28	TRBJ1-2	NA	NA	TGTGCCAGCAGCCGCTCGGATGGCTACACCTTC	CASSRSDGYTF
TRBV10-3	TRBJ2-3	TRBD2	NA	TGTGCCATCAGTGAGTCCCTAGCGGGAGGTCCAGATACGCAGTATTTT	CAISESLAGGPDTQYF
TRBV19	TRBJ2-5	NA	NA	TGTGCCAGTACAACTCCGGGCGGGGAGACCCAGTACTTC	CASTTPGGETQYF
TRBV9	TRBJ2-5	TRBD2	NA	TGTGCCAGCAGCGTAGGGCTAGCGGGAGTTAACCCAGAGACCCAGTACTTC	CASSVGLAGVNPETQYF
TRBV9	TRBJ1-1	NA	few	TGTGCCAGCAGCCCCGAGCCCCAACAGGTAGCTGAAGCTTTCTTT	CASSPEPQQVAEAFF
TRBV7-3	TRBJ2-1	NA	NA	TGTGCCAGCAGCCCGTCGACAGTCCAGGGTGAGCAGTTCTTC	CASSPSTVQGEQFF
TRBV19	TRBJ2-1	NA	NA	TGTGCCAGCCGCGGGACAGAGGAAAATGAGCAGTTCTTC	CASRGTEENEQFF
TRBV7-2	TRBJ2-7	NA	NA	TGTGCCAGCAGCTTAGGAGGTAGTGGTTACGAGCAGTACTTC	CASSLGGSGYEQYF